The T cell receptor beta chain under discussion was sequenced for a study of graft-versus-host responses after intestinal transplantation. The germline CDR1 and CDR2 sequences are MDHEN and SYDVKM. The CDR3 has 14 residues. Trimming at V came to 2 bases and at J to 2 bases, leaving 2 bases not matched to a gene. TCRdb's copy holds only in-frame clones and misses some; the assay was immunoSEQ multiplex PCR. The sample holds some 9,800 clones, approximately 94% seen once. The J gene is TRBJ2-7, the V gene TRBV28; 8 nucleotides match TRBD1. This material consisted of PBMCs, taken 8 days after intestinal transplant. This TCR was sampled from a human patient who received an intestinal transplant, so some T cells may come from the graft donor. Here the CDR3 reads CASSLLQGAYEQYF. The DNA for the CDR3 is TGTGCCAGCAGTTTACTACAGGGGGCCTACGAGCAGTACTTC.